A single sample gave rise to the 32 T cell receptor beta chains below, sequenced in a study of blood T cell repertoires in COVID-19. Profiling relied on immunoSEQ multiplex PCR, and the TCRdb table lists in-frame clones only, not all of them. The sample holds 200,000 to 300,000 clones, 88% seen once. The specimen was peripheral blood. These receptors were obtained from a woman younger than 45 with COVID-19, enrolled during active disease.

This chain joins TRBV13 and TRBJ2-2; D is perhaps TRBD2 (6 bases). Trimming removed 3 bases at V and 4 bases at J, with 15 bases between. The CDR3 totals 16 residues. Per germline, CDR1 PRHDT and CDR2 FYEKMQ (reference sequence). The CDR3 loop is CASSFRGSSRTGELFF. DNA for the CDR3: TGTGCCAGCAGCTTCCGGGGGAGCTCCCGCACCGGGGAGCTGTTTTTT.

The chain recombines TRBV11-3 with TRBJ1-3; D remains ambiguous. This CDR3 region has 15 residues. Looked up from germline, CDR1 is SGHNT and CDR2 is YENEEA. V was cut by 3 bases and J by 0 bases, with 9 bases left in between. The CDR3 spells CASSFGVSSGNTIYF. The CDR3 DNA is TGTGCCAGCAGCTTCGGGGTTAGCTCTGGAAACACCATATATTTT.

On this clone: Other DNA sequences in this specimen translate into the identical CDR3. The chain is built from TRBV18 and TRBJ2-3; D uncertain. Deletions cut 3 bases from V and 1 base from J, with 5 bases between. CDR3 length: 13 residues. Germline-derived CDR1 and CDR2 are KGHSH and LQKENI. CDR3 protein: CASSPTRTDTQYF. The DNA for the CDR3 is TGTGCCAGCTCACCGACACGCACAGATACGCAGTATTTT.

The chain couples TRBV7-2 to TRBJ2-3, with D perhaps matching TRBD2 (5 bases). The V gene's germline CDR1 is SGHTA and CDR2 FQGNSA. V lost 1 base and J 0 bases, leaving 11 bases between the germline ends. The CDR3 sequence is 16 residues long. The CDR3 protein is CASSLEGAVSTDTQYF. The CDR3 DNA is TGTGCCAGCAGCTTAGAAGGAGCGGTCAGCACAGATACGCAGTATTTT.

This clone was observed a single time. The V and J genes are TRBV19 and TRBJ1-1, with 10 bases fitting TRBD1. V lost 7 bases and J lost 3; bases outside the gene matches: 5. Germline V gene sequence: CDR1 LNHDA, CDR2 SQIVND (reference sequence). This CDR3 has 14 residues. CDR3 nucleotides: TGTGCCAGTAACCTAGGGACAGGGGACACTGAAGCTTTCTTT. As protein: CASNLGTGDTEAFF.

A word on this clone: Other nucleotide sequences in the sample specify the same CDR3. J is TRBJ2-7 and V is TRBV4-3, with 7 positions matching TRBD2. Germline V gene sequence: CDR1 LGHNA, CDR2 YSLEER. J lost 2 bases, V lost 1 base, and 2 bases had no gene match. The CDR3 is 14 amino acids. CDR3 nucleotides: TGCGCCAGCAGCCAAGCGGGGGGACCCTACGAGCAGTACTTC. Its protein is CASSQAGGPYEQYF.

J is TRBJ1-3 and V is TRBV6-6, with D possibly being TRBD1 (5 bases). The germline V gene has CDR1 MNHNY and CDR2 SVGAGI (reference sequence). This CDR3 region has 14 residues. Trimming took off 6 bases at V and 7 bases at J, with 16 bases between the two ends. The CDR3 DNA sequence: TGTGCCAGCAGCCCTTGGGACTCGGGCAACACCATATATTTT. This sequence encodes CASSPWDSGNTIYF.

The rearrangement links TRBV7-9 to TRBJ1-2; 11 bases are shared with TRBD1. The V and J ends lost 0 bases and 5 bases, in that order; junction bases with no gene match: 2. This CDR3 has 15 amino acids. Germline V gene sequence: CDR1 SEHNR, CDR2 FQNEAQ (reference sequence). In nucleotides, the CDR3 is TGTGCCAGCAGCTTAGCCGGACAGGGGGCGTATGGCTACACCTTC. Amino acid sequence: CASSLAGQGAYGYTF.

The gene calls are TRBV4-2 and TRBJ2-1; the D gene is possibly TRBD2 (5 bases). CDR3 length: 17 residues. The V end was cut by 0 bases, the J end by 0 bases, with 12 bases between. Germline loops: CDR1 LGHNA, CDR2 YNFKEQ. The CDR3 coding sequence is TGTGCCAGCAGCCAAGATTTGGAGGCCCTCTCCTACAATGAGCAGTTCTTC. It yields the protein CASSQDLEALSYNEQFF.

V is TRBV5-1 and J is TRBJ2-2, with 9 nucleotides matching TRBD1. V dropped 3 bases and J dropped 3; count of bases not matched to a gene: 3. CDR3 length: 15 residues. Per the germline V gene, CDR1 is SGHRS and CDR2 is YFSETQ. This CDR3 is CASSSGQGDTGELFF. Written as DNA, the CDR3 is TGCGCCAGCAGCTCGGGACAGGGTGACACCGGGGAGCTGTTTTTT.

The rearrangement uses TRBV7-2 and TRBJ1-6; D call uncertain. CDR1 SGHTA and CDR2 FQGNSA come from the germline V gene. CDR3 length equals 16 residues. Deletions cut 5 bases from V and 7 bases from J, with 18 bases between. The CDR3 DNA sequence: TGTGCCAGCAGCGCAAGCCGGGTCGCACACAATTCACCCCTCCACTTT. Its translation: CASSASRVAHNSPLHF.

This clone has just a few counts. The DNA of the CDR3 is TGTGCCAGCAGTTACTCGGGGGGAGTTGGATCACCCCTCCACTTT. Protein product: CASSYSGGVGSPLHF. The genes are TRBV6-5 and TRBJ1-6, with D tentatively TRBD1 (5 bases). Germline V gives CDR1 MNHEY, CDR2 SVGAGI. The CDR3 extends over 15 amino acids. Trimming cost V 0 bases and J 10 bases, with 13 bases left between them.

The chain recombines TRBV7-9 with TRBJ1-1; D might be TRBD1 (6 bases). V shed 5 bases and J shed 8 bases, with 12 bases lying between them. There are 12 residues in the CDR3. CDR1 and CDR2 (germline): SEHNR, FQNEAQ (reference sequence). The CDR3 DNA is TGTGCCAGCAGCCGGGACATCTCGGAAGCTTTCTTT. This encodes CASSRDISEAFF.

This clone has a handful of counts. The gene calls are TRBV7-2 and TRBJ1-5, with 7 bases that match TRBD1. Germline-derived CDR1 and CDR2 are SGHTA and FQGNSA. The CDR3 is 13 amino acids. J lost 7 bases, V lost 3 bases, and 3 bases had no gene match. The CDR3: CASSFTGAQPQHF. DNA for the CDR3: TGTGCCAGCAGCTTTACAGGGGCACAGCCCCAGCATTTT.

The rearrangement uses TRBV30 and TRBJ2-1; D not resolved. The CDR3 runs 13 residues. The V gene's germline CDR1 is GTSNPN and CDR2 SVGIG (reference sequence). Trimming removed 0 bases from V and 8 bases from J, with 11 bases in between. CDR3 in DNA: TGTGCCTGGAGTGTGATCGGTCGTGATGAGCAGTTCTTC. This gives the protein CAWSVIGRDEQFF.

This sequence joins TRBV5-4 and TRBJ1-2; possibly TRBD1 for D (5 bases). V lost 4 bases and J 9 bases, leaving 16 bases between the germline ends. The CDR3 consists of 13 residues. Per germline, CDR1 SGHNT and CDR2 YYREEE (reference sequence). The CDR3: CASSPVEGQSYTF. For the CDR3, the DNA is TGTGCCAGCAGCCCGGTGGAGGGGCAAAGCTACACCTTC.

V usage is TRBV11-1 and J usage is TRBJ2-2; 7 nucleotides match TRBD1. The CDR3 covers 16 residues. Germline-derived CDR1 and CDR2 are SGHAT and FQDESV (reference sequence). The V segment lost 1 base and the J segment 5 bases; nucleotides outside the gene matches: 7. CDR3 protein: CASSLDGTEGTGELFF. The CDR3 DNA is TGTGCCAGCAGCTTAGACGGGACAGAGGGGACCGGGGAGCTGTTTTTT.

The CDR3 nucleotides read TGTGCCAGCAGCTCGCGGCGGGAAATCGATGAGCAGTTCTTC. This sequence encodes CASSSRREIDEQFF. The V and J genes are TRBV7-8 and TRBJ2-1; maybe TRBD2 (6 bases). The CDR3 totals 14 residues. The ends were cut back, 4 bases at V and 8 bases at J, with 15 bases in the middle. The germline V gene has CDR1 SGHVS and CDR2 FQNEAQ.

This chain uses TRBV7-2 with TRBJ2-7; TRBD2 matches 7 bases. V dropped 5 bases and J dropped 5; count of bases not matched to a gene: 9. Per the germline V gene, CDR1 is SGHTA and CDR2 is FQGNSA. This CDR3 has 14 amino acids. DNA of the CDR3: TGTGCCAGCAGCCCGATCGGGGGGACGGACGAGCAGTACGTC. Its translation: CASSPIGGTDEQYV.

The chain combines TRBV13 with TRBJ2-2, with TRBD2 as a possible D gene (5 bases). This CDR3 is 16 amino acids long. Trimming shortened V by 4 bases and J by 0 bases, and 12 bases separated the two germline ends. The germline V gene has CDR1 PRHDT and CDR2 FYEKMQ (reference sequence). The CDR3 DNA sequence: TGTGCCAGCAGCTCCCACACAGCGGCGAACACCGGGGAGCTGTTTTTT. Its translation is CASSSHTAANTGELFF.

This clone has just one count. V and J are TRBV6-5 and TRBJ2-5; D may be TRBD1 (6 bases). The germline gives CDR1 MNHEY, CDR2 SVGAGI. This CDR3 comprises 13 residues. V lost 6 bases to trimming and J lost 1 base, with 9 bases between them. In nucleotides, the CDR3 is TGTGCCAGCAGCCAGGGGTTCCAAGAGACCCAGTACTTC. Protein: CASSQGFQETQYF.

The chain recombines TRBV28 with TRBJ1-2; 9 nucleotides match TRBD1. V lost 6 bases and J lost 8; bases outside the gene matches: 10. Germline CDR1 is MDHEN and CDR2 is SYDVKM. There are 14 residues in the CDR3. The DNA for the CDR3 is TGTGCCAGCAGGCCCAAACAGGGGGCGCAGGGCTACACCTTC. It translates to CASRPKQGAQGYTF.

The chain recombines TRBV29-1 with TRBJ1-3, with 9 bases that match TRBD1. Losses at the gene ends were 6 bases for V and 0 bases for J; bases not matched to a gene: 6. CDR3 size: 15 residues. Germline V lookup: CDR1 SQVTM, CDR2 ANQGSEA. CDR3 nucleotides: TGCAGCGTCGCACAGGGGGCGACCTCTGGAAACACCATATATTTT. It specifies CSVAQGATSGNTIYF.

The CDR3 spells CASSIPPRGGPYNEQFF. The CDR3 DNA is TGTGCCAGTAGTATCCCCCCACGAGGGGGTCCCTACAATGAGCAGTTCTTC. The chain joins TRBV19 to TRBJ2-1; weak D call: TRBD1 (6 bases). Germline V CDR1 and CDR2: LNHDA, SQIVND (reference sequence). The V end was cut by 3 bases, the J end by 2 bases, with 17 bases between. This CDR3 is built from 17 residues.

This chain links TRBV12-3 or TRBV12-4 with TRBJ1-1, with D perhaps matching TRBD1 (6 bases). V lost 6 bases and J lost 8, with 16 bases in between. This CDR3 has 13 residues. CDR3 region: CASSPLWGTEAFF. The CDR3 nucleotides are TGTGCCAGCAGCCCCTTGTGGGGGACAGAAGCTTTCTTT.

The rearrangement joins TRBV5-6 to TRBJ2-5; 10 bases fit TRBD1. The CDR3 is made up of 15 amino acids. V was clipped by 4 bases and J by 3 bases; unmatched bases: 6. CDR1 SGHDT and CDR2 YYEEEE come from the germline V gene. CDR3: CASSPGTGAEETQYF. The CDR3 DNA reads as TGTGCCAGCAGCCCCGGGACAGGGGCCGAAGAGACCCAGTACTTC.

The gene calls are TRBV1 and TRBJ1-1. TRBV1 is labeled a pseudogene. The CDR3 consists of 15 residues. The CDR3 loop is CTSSQVKGEGTEAFF. The CDR3 DNA reads TGCACCAGCAGCCAAGTGAAGGGGGAGGGAACTGAAGCTTTCTTT.

The CDR3 DNA reads as TGTGCCAGCAGTTTATTTGGCGACAGCTCCTACAATGAGCAGTTCTTC. Its protein product is CASSLFGDSSYNEQFF. The V and J genes are TRBV28 and TRBJ2-1; possibly TRBD1 for D (5 bases). Germline lookup yields CDR1 MDHEN and CDR2 SYDVKM. The V end was cut by 1 base, the J end by 0 bases, with 10 bases between. This CDR3 is 16 amino acids long.

The chain joins TRBV11-3 to TRBJ2-1; D might be TRBD2 (5 bases). Trimming stripped 5 bases from V and 0 bases from J, with 11 bases between. The V gene's germline CDR1 is SGHNT and CDR2 YENEEA. The CDR3 extends over 15 amino acids. The CDR3 nucleotides read TGTGCCAGCAGCCAGGACTCAACCTCCTACAATGAGCAGTTCTTC. Its translation: CASSQDSTSYNEQFF.

The chain recombines TRBV12-2 with TRBJ2-6; whether TRBD1, the table's D call, matches the DNA was not checked. TRBV12-2 is a recognized pseudogene. CDR3 length: 18 residues. The CDR3 sequence is CASRLPGQGFAGANVLTF. DNA of the CDR3: TGTGCAAGTCGCTTGCCGGGACAGGGGTTTGCTGGGGCCAACGTCCTGACTTTC.

The chain is built from TRBV19 and TRBJ1-1, with D tentatively TRBD1 (5 bases). Germline V gene data show CDR1 as LNHDA and CDR2 as SQIVND (reference sequence). This CDR3 is 12 amino acids long. V was trimmed by 3 bases and J by 8 bases, leaving 10 bases between them. In DNA, the CDR3 is TGTGCCAGTAGTATGCAGGCAGGGGAAGCTTTCTTT. Protein: CASSMQAGEAFF.

Turning to this clone: Mismatch with germline at one junction end may stem from a read error. This chain uses TRBV28 with TRBJ2-1; 10 bases match TRBD2. Per germline, CDR1 MDHEN and CDR2 SYDVKM. The CDR3 loop spans 15 amino acids. The CDR3 nucleotides read TGTGCCAGCACTTTACTAGCGGGGCCGAACAATGAGCAGTTCTTC. Amino acid sequence: CASTLLAGPNNEQFF.